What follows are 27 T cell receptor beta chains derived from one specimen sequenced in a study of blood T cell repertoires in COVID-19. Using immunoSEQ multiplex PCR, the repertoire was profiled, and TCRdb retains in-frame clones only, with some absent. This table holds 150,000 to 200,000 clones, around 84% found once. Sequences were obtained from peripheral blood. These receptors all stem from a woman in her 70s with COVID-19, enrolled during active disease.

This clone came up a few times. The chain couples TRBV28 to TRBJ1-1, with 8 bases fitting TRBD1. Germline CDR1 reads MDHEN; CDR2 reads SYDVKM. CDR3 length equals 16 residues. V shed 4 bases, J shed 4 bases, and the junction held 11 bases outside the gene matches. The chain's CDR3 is CASSSRTGRPGTEAFF. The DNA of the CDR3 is TGTGCCAGCAGTTCTCGGACAGGGCGGCCGGGCACTGAAGCTTTCTTT. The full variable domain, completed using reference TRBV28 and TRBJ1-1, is DVKVTQSSRYLVKRTGEKVFLECVQDMDHENMFWYRQDPGLGLRLIYFSYDVKMKEKGDIPEGYSVSREKKERFSLILESASTNQTSMYLCASSSRTGRPGTEAFFGQGTRLTVV.

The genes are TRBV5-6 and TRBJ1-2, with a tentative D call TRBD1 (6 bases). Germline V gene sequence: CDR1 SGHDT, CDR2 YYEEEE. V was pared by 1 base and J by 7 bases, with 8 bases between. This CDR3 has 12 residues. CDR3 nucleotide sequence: TGTGCCAGCAGCTTGCAGGGGCTTGGCTACACCTTC. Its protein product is CASSLQGLGYTF.

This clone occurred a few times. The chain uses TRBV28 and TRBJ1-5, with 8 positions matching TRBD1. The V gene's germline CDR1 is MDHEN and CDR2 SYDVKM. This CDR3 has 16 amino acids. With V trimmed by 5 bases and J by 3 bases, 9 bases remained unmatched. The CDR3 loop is CASSVPQGASNQPQHF. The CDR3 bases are TGTGCCAGCAGTGTCCCCCAGGGGGCTTCCAATCAGCCCCAGCATTTT.

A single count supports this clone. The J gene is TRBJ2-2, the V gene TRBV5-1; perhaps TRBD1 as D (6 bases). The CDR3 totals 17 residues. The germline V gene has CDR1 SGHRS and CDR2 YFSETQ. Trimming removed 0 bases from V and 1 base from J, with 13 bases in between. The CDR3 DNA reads TGCGCCAGCAGCTTGGCGTCGTCCAGGGGGAACACCGGGGAGCTGTTTTTT. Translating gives CASSLASSRGNTGELFF.

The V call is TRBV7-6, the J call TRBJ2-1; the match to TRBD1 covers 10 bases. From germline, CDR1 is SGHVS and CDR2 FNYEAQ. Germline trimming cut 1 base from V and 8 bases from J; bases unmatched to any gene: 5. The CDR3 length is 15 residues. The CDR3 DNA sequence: TGTGCCAGCAGCTTAGGGACAGGGGGAATCGATGAGCAGTTCTTC. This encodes CASSLGTGGIDEQFF.

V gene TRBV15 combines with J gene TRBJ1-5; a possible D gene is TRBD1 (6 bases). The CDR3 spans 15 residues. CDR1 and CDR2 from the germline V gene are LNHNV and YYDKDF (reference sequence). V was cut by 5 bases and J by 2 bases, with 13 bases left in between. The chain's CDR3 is CATSFTGLGNQPQHF. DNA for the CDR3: TGTGCCACCAGCTTCACAGGGCTGGGCAATCAGCCCCAGCATTTT.

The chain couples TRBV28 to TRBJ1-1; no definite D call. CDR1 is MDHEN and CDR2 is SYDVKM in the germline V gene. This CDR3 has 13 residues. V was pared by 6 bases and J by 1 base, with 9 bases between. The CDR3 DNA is TGTGCCAGCAGAAGGAGTCAGAACACTGAAGCTTTCTTT. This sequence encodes CASRRSQNTEAFF.

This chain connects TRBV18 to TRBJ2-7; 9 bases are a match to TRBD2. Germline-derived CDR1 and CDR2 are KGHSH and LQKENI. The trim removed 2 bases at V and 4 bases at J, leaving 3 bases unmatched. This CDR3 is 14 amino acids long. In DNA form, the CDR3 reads TGTGCCAGCTCACCAATAGCGGGAGCGTACGAGCAGTACTTC. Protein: CASSPIAGAYEQYF.

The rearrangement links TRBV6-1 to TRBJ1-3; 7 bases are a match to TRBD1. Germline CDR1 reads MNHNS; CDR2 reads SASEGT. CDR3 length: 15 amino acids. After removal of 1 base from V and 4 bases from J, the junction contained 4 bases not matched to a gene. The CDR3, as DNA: TGTGCCAGCAGTGAAGTTCGGACAGGCGGAAACACCATATATTTT. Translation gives CASSEVRTGGNTIYF.

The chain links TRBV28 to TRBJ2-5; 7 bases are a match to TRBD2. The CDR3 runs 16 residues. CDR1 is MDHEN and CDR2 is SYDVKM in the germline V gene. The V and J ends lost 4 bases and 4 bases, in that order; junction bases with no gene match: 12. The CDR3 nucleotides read TGTGCCAGCAGTTCCCGGACTAGGAATAGGGTAGAGACCCAGTACTTC. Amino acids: CASSSRTRNRVETQYF.

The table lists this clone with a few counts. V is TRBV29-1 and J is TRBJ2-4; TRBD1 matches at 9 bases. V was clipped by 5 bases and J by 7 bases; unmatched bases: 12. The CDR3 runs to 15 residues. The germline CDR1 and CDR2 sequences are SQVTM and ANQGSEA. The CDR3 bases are TGCAGCGTTCGAAACCCTGGGACAGGGCGTAACATTCAGTACTTC. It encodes CSVRNPGTGRNIQYF.

The CDR3 sequence is CAGRTSSYGYTF. CDR3 coding DNA: TGTGCCGGAAGGACAAGTTCATATGGCTACACCTTC. This sequence joins TRBV2 and TRBJ1-2; the D gene is possibly TRBD1 (5 bases). The CDR3 spans 12 residues. From germline, CDR1 is SNHLY and CDR2 FYNNEI. V lost 11 bases, J lost 5 bases, and 15 bases lay in between. Full variable domain (rest looked up from reference TRBV2 and TRBJ1-2): EPEVTQTPSHQVTQMGQEVILRCVPISNHLYFYWYRQILGQKVEFLVSFYNNEISEKSEIFDDQFSVERPDGSNFTLKIRSTKLEDSAMYFCAGRTSSYGYTFGSGTRLTVV.

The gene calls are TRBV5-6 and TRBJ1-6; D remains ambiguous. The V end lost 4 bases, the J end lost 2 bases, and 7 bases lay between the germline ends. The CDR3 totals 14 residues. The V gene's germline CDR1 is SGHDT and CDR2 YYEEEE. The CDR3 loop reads CASSGGTYNSPLHF. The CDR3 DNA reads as TGTGCCAGCAGCGGAGGAACCTATAATTCACCCCTCCACTTT.

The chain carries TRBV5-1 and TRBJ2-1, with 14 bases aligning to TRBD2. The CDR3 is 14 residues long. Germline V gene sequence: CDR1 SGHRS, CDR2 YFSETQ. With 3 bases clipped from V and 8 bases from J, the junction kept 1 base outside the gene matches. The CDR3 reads CASSWGLAGDEQFF. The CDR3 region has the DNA TGCGCCAGCAGCTGGGGACTAGCGGGAGATGAGCAGTTCTTC.

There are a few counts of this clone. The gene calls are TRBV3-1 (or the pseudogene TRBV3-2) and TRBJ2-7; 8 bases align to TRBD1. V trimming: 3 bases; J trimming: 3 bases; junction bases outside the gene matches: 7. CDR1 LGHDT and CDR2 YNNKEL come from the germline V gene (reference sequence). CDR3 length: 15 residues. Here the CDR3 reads CASSQEDRGIYEQYF. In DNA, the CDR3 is TGTGCCAGCAGCCAGGAAGACAGGGGAATCTACGAGCAGTACTTC.

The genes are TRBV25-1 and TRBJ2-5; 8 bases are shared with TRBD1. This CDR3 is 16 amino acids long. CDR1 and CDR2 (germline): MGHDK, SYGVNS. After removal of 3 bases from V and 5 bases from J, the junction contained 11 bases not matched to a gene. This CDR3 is CASSDRARTGWETQYF. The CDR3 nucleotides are TGTGCCAGCAGTGATCGGGCCCGGACAGGGTGGGAGACCCAGTACTTC.

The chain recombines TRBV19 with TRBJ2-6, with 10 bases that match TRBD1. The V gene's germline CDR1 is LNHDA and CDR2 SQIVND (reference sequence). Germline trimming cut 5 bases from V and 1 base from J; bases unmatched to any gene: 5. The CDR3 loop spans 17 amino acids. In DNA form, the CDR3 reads TGTGCCAGTAGTGCCGGGACAGGGGTTTCTGGGGCCAACGTCCTGACTTTC. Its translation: CASSAGTGVSGANVLTF.

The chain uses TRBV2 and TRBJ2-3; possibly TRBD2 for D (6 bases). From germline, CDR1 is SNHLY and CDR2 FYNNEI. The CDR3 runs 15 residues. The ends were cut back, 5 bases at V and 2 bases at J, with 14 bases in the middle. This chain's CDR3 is CASSIREFPTDTQYF. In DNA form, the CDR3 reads TGTGCCAGCAGTATACGGGAGTTTCCCACAGATACGCAGTATTTT.

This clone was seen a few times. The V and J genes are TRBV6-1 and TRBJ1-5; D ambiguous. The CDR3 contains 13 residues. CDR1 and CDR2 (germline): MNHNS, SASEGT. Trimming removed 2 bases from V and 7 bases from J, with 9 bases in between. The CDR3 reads CASSERDAQPQHF. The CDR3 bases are TGTGCCAGCAGTGAAAGAGATGCACAGCCCCAGCATTTT.

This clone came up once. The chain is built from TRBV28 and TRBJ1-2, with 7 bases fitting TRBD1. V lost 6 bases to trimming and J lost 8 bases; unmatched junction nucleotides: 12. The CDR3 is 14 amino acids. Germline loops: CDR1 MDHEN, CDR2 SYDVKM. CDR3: CASRAGTDYEGYTF. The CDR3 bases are TGTGCCAGCAGAGCCGGGACAGACTACGAGGGCTACACCTTC.

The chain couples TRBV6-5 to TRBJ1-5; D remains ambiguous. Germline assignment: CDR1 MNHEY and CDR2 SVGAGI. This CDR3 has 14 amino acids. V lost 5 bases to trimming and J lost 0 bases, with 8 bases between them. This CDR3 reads CASSRLYSNQPQHF. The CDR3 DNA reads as TGTGCCAGCAGTCGCCTCTATAGCAATCAGCCCCAGCATTTT.

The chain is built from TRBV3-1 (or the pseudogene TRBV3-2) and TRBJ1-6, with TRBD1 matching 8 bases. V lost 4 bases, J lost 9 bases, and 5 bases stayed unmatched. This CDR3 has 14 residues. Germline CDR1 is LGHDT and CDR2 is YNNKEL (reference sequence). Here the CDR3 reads CASSRKGTGSPLHF. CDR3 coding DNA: TGTGCCAGCAGCCGGAAGGGGACAGGTTCACCCCTCCACTTT.

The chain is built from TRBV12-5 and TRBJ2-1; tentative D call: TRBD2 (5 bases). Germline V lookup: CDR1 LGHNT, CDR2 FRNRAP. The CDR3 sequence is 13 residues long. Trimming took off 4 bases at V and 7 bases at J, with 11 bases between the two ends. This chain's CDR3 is CASGSLASNEQFF. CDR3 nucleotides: TGTGCTAGTGGTTCTTTAGCGTCGAATGAGCAGTTCTTC. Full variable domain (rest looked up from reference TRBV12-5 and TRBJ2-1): DARVTQTPRHKVTEMGQEVTMRCQPILGHNTVFWYRQTMMQGLELLAYFRNRAPLDDSGMPKDRFSAEMPDATLATLKIQPSEPRDSAVYFCASGSLASNEQFFGPGTRLTVL.

CDR3 region: CASSPGQGRDQPQHF. CDR3 sequence (DNA): TGTGCCAGCTCCCCGGGACAGGGCAGAGATCAGCCCCAGCATTTT. This rearrangement joins TRBV6-5 to TRBJ1-5; 9 positions match TRBD1. The CDR3 is 15 amino acids. V shed 8 bases and J 5 bases; nucleotides not matched to a gene: 10. CDR1 is MNHEY, CDR2 SVGAGI, per germline.

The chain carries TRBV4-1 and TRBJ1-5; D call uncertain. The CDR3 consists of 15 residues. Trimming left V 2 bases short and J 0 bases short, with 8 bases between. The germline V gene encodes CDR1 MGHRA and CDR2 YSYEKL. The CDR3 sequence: CASSQITPSNQPQHF. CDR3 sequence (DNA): TGCGCCAGCAGCCAAATAACACCTAGCAATCAGCCCCAGCATTTT.

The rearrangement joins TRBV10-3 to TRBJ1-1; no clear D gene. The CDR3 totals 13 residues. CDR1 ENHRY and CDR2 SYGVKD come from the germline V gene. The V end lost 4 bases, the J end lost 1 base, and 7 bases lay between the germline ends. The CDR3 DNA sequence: TGTGCCATCAGTGCGGAGCCGAACACTGAAGCTTTCTTT. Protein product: CAISAEPNTEAFF.

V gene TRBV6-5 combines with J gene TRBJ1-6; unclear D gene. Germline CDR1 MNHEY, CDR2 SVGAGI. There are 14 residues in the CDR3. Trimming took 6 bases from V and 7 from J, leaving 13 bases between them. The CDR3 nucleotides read TGTGCCAGCAGGCTACAGCTTTTGAATTCACCCCTCCACTTT. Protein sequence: CASRLQLLNSPLHF.